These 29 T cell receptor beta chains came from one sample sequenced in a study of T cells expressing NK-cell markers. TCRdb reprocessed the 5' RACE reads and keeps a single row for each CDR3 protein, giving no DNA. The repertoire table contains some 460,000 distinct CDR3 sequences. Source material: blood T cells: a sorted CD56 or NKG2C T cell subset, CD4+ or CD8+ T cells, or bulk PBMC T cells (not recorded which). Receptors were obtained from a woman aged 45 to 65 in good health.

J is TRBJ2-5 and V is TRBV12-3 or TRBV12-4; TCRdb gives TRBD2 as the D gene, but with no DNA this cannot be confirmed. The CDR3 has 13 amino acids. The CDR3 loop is CASSLPVPETQYF.

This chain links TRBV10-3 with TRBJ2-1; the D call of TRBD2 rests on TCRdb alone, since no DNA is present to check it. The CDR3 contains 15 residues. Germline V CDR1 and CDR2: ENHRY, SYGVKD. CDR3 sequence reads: CAIRISDSSYNEQFF.

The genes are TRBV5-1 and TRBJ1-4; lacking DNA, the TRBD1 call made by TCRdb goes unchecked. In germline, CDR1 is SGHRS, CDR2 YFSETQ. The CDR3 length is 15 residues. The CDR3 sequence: CASSPRSPTNEKLFF.

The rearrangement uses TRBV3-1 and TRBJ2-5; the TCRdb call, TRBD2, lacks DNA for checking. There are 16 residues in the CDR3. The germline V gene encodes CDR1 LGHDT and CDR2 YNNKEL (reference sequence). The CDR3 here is CASSQRLAGDVNIQYF.

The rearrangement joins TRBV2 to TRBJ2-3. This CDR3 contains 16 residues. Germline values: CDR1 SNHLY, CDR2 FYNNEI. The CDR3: CASSEGESFGTDTQYF.

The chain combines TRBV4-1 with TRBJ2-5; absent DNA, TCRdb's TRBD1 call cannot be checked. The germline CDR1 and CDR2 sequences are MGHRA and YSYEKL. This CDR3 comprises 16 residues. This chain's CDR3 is CASSLEGGVGDKTQYF.

The CDR3 sequence: CASSFGLAGLRDTQYF. The chain employs TRBV5-6 and TRBJ2-5; the D gene TCRdb calls, TRBD2, cannot be checked with no DNA. The CDR3 consists of 16 residues. The germline V gene has CDR1 SGHDT and CDR2 YYEEEE.

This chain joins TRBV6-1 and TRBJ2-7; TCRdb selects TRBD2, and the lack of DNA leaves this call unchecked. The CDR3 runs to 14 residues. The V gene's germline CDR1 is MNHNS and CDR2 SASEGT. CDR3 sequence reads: CASSGLLQTHEQYF.

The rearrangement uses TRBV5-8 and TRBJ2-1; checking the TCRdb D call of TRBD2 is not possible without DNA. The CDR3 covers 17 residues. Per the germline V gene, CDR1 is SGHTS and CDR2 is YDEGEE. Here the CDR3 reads CASSLTRLAGAYNEQFF.

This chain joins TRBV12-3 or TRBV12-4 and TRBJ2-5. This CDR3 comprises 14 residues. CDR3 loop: CASSLGFAEETQYF.

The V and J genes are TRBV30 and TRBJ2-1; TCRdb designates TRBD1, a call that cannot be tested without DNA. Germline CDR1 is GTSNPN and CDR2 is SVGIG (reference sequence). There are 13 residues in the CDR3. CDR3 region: CAWEGGGYNEQFF. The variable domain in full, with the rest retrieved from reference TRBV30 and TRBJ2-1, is SQTIHQWPATLVQPVGSPLSLECTVEGTSNPNLYWYRQAAGRGLQLLFYSVGIGQISSEVPQNLSASRPQDRQFILSSKKLLLSDSGFYLCAWEGGGYNEQFFGPGTRLTVL.

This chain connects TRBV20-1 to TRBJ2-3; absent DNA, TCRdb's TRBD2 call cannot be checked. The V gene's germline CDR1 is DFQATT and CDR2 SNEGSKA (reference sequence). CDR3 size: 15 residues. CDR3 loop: CSATPLAGGPDTQYF.

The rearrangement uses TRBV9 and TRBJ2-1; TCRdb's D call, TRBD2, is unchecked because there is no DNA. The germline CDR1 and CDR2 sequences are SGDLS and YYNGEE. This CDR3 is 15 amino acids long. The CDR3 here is CASSVEDLSYNEQFF.

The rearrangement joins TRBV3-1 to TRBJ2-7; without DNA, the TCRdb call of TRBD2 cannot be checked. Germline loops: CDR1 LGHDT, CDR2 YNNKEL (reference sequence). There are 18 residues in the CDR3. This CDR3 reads CASSQDLKGLAGVYEQYF.

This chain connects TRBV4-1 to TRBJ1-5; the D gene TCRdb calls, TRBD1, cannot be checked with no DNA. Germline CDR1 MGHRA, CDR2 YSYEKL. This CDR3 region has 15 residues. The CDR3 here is CASSLSWTGDQPQHF.

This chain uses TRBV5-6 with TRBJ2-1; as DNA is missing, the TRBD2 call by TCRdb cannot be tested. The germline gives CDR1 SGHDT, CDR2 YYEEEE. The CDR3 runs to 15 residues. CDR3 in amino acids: CASSFVSAAYNEQFF.

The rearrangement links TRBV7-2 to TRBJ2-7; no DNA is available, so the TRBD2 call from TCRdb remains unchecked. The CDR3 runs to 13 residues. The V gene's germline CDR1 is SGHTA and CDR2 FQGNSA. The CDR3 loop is CASSDGGTNEQYF.

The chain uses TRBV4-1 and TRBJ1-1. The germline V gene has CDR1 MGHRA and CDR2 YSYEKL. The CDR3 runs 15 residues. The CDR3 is CASSFRTSVNTEAFF.

CDR3 residues: CASSQKKREASYNEQFF. This chain uses TRBV3-1 with TRBJ2-1. In germline, CDR1 is LGHDT, CDR2 YNNKEL (reference sequence). The CDR3 consists of 17 residues.

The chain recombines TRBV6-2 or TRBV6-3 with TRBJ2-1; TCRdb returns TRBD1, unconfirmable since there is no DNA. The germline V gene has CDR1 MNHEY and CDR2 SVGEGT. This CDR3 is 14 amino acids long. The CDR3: CASSYAGAQSEQFF.

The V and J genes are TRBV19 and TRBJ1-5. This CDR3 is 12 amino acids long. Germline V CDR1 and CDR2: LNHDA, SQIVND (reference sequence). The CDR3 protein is CASRTKNQPQHF. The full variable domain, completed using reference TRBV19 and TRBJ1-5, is DGGITQSPKYLFRKEGQNVTLSCEQNLNHDAMYWYRQDPGQGLRLIYYSQIVNDFQKGDIAEGYSVSREKKESFPLTVTSAQKNPTAFYLCASRTKNQPQHFGDGTRLSIL.

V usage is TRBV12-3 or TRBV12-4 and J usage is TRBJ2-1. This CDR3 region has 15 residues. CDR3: CASMMQSHSYNEQFF.

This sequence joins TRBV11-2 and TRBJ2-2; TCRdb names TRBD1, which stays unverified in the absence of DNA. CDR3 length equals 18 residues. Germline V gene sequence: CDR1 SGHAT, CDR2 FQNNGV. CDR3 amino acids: CASSTFPRGRRNTGELFF.

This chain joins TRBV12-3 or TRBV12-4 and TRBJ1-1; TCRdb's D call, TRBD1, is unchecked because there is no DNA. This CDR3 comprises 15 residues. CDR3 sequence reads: CASSPGQWKNTEAFF.

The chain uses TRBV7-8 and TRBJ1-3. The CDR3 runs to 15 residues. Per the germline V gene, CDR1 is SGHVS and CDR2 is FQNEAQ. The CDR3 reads CASSLARAAGNTIYF.

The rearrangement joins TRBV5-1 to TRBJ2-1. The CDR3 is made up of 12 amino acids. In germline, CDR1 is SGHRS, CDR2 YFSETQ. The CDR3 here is CASSKGFVEQFF.

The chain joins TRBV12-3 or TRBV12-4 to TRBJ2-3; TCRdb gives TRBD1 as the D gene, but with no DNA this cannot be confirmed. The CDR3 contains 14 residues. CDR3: CASTQGAGLDTQYF.

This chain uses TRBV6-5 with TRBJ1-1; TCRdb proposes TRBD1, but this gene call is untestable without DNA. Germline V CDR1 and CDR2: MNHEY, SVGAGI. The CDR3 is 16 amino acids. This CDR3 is CASSYGQGMWNTEAFF.

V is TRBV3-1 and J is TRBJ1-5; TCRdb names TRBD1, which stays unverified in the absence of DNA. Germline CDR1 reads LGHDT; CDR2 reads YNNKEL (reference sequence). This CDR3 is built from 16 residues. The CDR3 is CASSKPGQGAYQPQHF.